This T cell receptor beta chain was sequenced in a study of blood T cell repertoires in COVID-19. Germline V lookup: CDR1 LNHDA, CDR2 SQIVND (reference sequence). Trimming removed 5 bases from V and 2 bases from J, with 13 bases in between. The CDR3 is 14 amino acids. Method: immunoSEQ multiplex PCR; TCRdb's copy keeps in-frame clones and lacks some. This table holds 29,000 or so clones, 60% to 85% found once. This clone is a singleton in its sample. The sample consisted of peripheral blood. The rearrangement joins TRBV19 to TRBJ2-7; D uncertain. This clonotype was obtained from a woman between 70 and 85 years old with active or convalescent COVID-19. The CDR3 sequence is CASSVRGGPYEQYF. The CDR3 coding sequence is TGTGCCAGTAGTGTCCGAGGCGGTCCCTACGAGCAGTACTTC.